Following are 22 T cell receptor beta chains from one sample sequenced in a study of beta chain features in type 1 diabetes. Broader study findings: Across all four CD4+ subsets, people with type 1 diabetes showed modestly shorter TCRB CDR3s.

These receptors have no known antigen. TCRB transcripts that were expressed got sequenced, as all of the isolated RNA had been reverse transcribed. The method was immunoSEQ multiplex PCR; TCRdb's version includes in-frame clones alone and lacks a portion of them. The repertoire holds 310,000 or so clones, with around 9.7% as singletons. Material for sequencing was central memory CD4+ T cells from blood. The origin of the receptors is a man aged 25 to 45 with type 1 diabetes.

This clone showed up just a few times. The chain has TRBV21-1 and TRBJ1-1; TRBD1, the table's D call, lacks a check against the DNA. TRBV21-1 is noted as a pseudogene. This CDR3 has 17 residues. The CDR3: CASSKSGTGEVDTEAFF. For the CDR3, the DNA is TGTGCCAGCAGCAAAAGCGGGACAGGGGAGGTGGACACTGAAGCTTTCTTT.

Note on this clone: Additional DNA sequences in this sample encode the identical CDR3. This rearrangement joins TRBV5-6 to TRBJ2-5, with TRBD2 matching 7 bases. The CDR3 has 14 amino acids. Germline assignment: CDR1 SGHDT and CDR2 YYEEEE. J was trimmed by 5 bases and V by 2 bases; bases with no gene match: 6. The CDR3 nucleotides read TGTGCCAGCAGCTTCCCGGGGAGGGGTGAGACCCAGTACTTC. Its protein product is CASSFPGRGETQYF. Complete variable domain (other parts from reference TRBV5-6 and TRBJ2-5): DAGVTQSPTHLIKTRGQQVTLRCSPKSGHDTVSWYQQALGQGPQFIFQYYEEEERQRGNFPDRFSGHQFPNYSSELNVNALLLGDSALYLCASSFPGRGETQYFGPGTRLLVL.

In this sample, this clone turned up many times. This rearrangement joins TRBV10-3 to TRBJ2-7; D is perhaps TRBD1 (6 bases). There are 12 residues in the CDR3. Trimming pared 10 bases from V and 2 bases from J, leaving 12 bases between. Germline lookup yields CDR1 ENHRY and CDR2 SYGVKD. DNA for the CDR3: TGTGCCACCCACAGGGACGCCTACGAGCAGTACTTC. This translates into CATHRDAYEQYF.

This rearrangement joins TRBV29-1 to TRBJ2-7, with 7 bases matching TRBD2. Per germline, CDR1 SQVTM and CDR2 ANQGSEA. With 6 bases clipped from V and 2 bases from J, the junction kept 4 bases outside the gene matches. The CDR3 covers 12 residues. Here the CDR3 DNA reads TGCAGCGTATTCCGGGAGGCCTACGAGCAGTACTTC. Its protein is CSVFREAYEQYF.

The rearrangement links TRBV2 to TRBJ2-7; TRBD1 is a possible D gene (6 bases). Germline CDR1 SNHLY, CDR2 FYNNEI. The CDR3 runs to 13 residues. Trimming took 6 bases from V and 2 from J, leaving 11 bases between them. CDR3 sequence (DNA): TGTGCCAGCAGACCAGACAGGACCTACGAGCAGTACTTC. This encodes CASRPDRTYEQYF.

The V and J genes are TRBV5-1 and TRBJ1-2; D remains unclear. Trimming shortened V by 2 bases and J by 5 bases, and 13 bases separated the two germline ends. The CDR3 loop spans 14 amino acids. CDR1 SGHRS and CDR2 YFSETQ come from the germline V gene. The CDR3, as DNA: TGCGCCAGCAGCTTAGAGGGCCCACTGTATGGCTACACCTTC. This sequence encodes CASSLEGPLYGYTF.

This clone was counted a few times. The chain carries TRBV6-6 and TRBJ1-4; a weak D match, TRBD1 (5 bases). Germline V gene lookup returns CDR1 MNHNY and CDR2 SVGAGI (reference sequence). The CDR3 contains 14 residues. V shed 2 bases and J shed 5 bases, with 9 bases lying between them. The CDR3 loop is CASSYAGPNEKLFF. The CDR3 region has the DNA TGTGCCAGCAGTTACGCAGGGCCAAATGAAAAACTGTTTTTT.

Ten or more counts support this clone. The chain is built from TRBV7-2 and TRBJ1-1; a possible D gene is TRBD1 (5 bases). V lost 3 bases and J lost 3, with 8 bases in between. From germline, CDR1 is SGHTA and CDR2 FQGNSA. The CDR3 consists of 13 residues. The CDR3 here is CASSFAGDTEAFF. CDR3 nucleotide sequence: TGTGCCAGCAGCTTCGCGGGGGACACTGAAGCTTTCTTT.

This clone was seen a handful of times. The V gene is TRBV4-3, the J gene TRBJ2-4, with 7 bases matching TRBD2. Germline CDR1 reads LGHNA; CDR2 reads YSLEER. The length of the CDR3 is 19 residues. The J segment lost 4 bases and the V segment lost 0 bases, leaving 15 bases of the junction unmatched. The chain's CDR3 is CASSQDIIGSGDPKNIQYF. CDR3 coding DNA: TGCGCCAGCAGCCAAGATATTATAGGGAGCGGGGACCCGAAAAACATTCAGTACTTC.

This clone has just a few counts. The chain combines TRBV11-2 with TRBJ2-2; D tentatively reads TRBD1 or TRBD2 (5 bases each). V lost 0 bases to trimming and J lost 0 bases, with 11 bases between them. CDR3 size: 17 residues. Germline V gives CDR1 SGHAT, CDR2 FQNNGV. The CDR3 sequence is CASSLDWGSANTGELFF. The CDR3 DNA reads as TGTGCCAGCAGCTTAGATTGGGGGAGTGCGAACACCGGGGAGCTGTTTTTT.

J is TRBJ2-3 and V is TRBV30, with 9 bases aligning to TRBD1. The CDR3 is made up of 16 amino acids. J lost 2 bases, V lost 5 bases, and 11 bases had no gene match. Germline CDR1 is GTSNPN and CDR2 is SVGIG (reference sequence). CDR3 protein: CAWGRGTGRATDTQYF. CDR3 DNA sequence: TGTGCCTGGGGCAGGGGGACAGGGAGAGCCACAGATACGCAGTATTTT.

This clone occurred many times. The V call is TRBV19, the J call TRBJ1-1; D gene ambiguous. In germline, CDR1 is LNHDA, CDR2 SQIVND (reference sequence). V lost 5 bases and J lost 0, with 7 bases in between. This CDR3 spans 13 amino acids. The CDR3, as DNA: TGTGCCAGTAGTGGGCAGTTGAACACTGAAGCTTTCTTT. Translating gives CASSGQLNTEAFF. Full variable domain (missing parts from reference TRBV19 and TRBJ1-1): DGGITQSPKYLFRKEGQNVTLSCEQNLNHDAMYWYRQDPGQGLRLIYYSQIVNDFQKGDIAEGYSVSREKKESFPLTVTSAQKNPTAFYLCASSGQLNTEAFFGQGTRLTVV.

Only a few counts were recorded for this clone. The gene calls are TRBV5-1 and TRBJ2-1, with 8 nucleotides matching TRBD2. CDR3 length: 16 amino acids. CDR1 is SGHRS, CDR2 YFSETQ, per germline. V lost 4 bases to trimming and J lost 2 bases; unmatched junction nucleotides: 8. The CDR3 sequence is CASSPLAGSTYNEQFF. CDR3 coding DNA: TGCGCCAGCAGCCCATTAGCGGGGAGTACCTACAATGAGCAGTTCTTC.

The chain couples TRBV7-8 to TRBJ1-6; D not certain. The V gene lost 3 bases and the J gene lost 0 bases, with 6 bases spanning the gap. Per the germline V gene, CDR1 is SGHVS and CDR2 is FQNEAQ. The CDR3 spans 15 residues. The CDR3 nucleotides read TGTGCCAGCAGCTTGTTAAGCTCCTATAATTCACCCCTCCACTTT. Protein product: CASSLLSSYNSPLHF. The full variable domain, rest sourced from reference TRBV7-8 and TRBJ1-6, is GAGVSQSPRYKVAKRGQDVALRCDPISGHVSLFWYQQALGQGPEFLTYFQNEAQLDKSGLPSDRFFAERPEGSVSTLKIQRTQQEDSAVYLCASSLLSSYNSPLHFGNGTRLTVT.

The chain recombines TRBV9 with TRBJ2-5, with 11 bases aligning to TRBD1. CDR3 size: 13 residues. V was pared by 7 bases and J by 6 bases, with 5 bases of the junction left unmatched. The germline V gene has CDR1 SGDLS and CDR2 YYNGEE. In DNA form, the CDR3 reads TGTGCCAGCGGAGGGACAGGGGGACAGACCCAGTACTTC. Protein: CASGGTGGQTQYF.

This clone has a handful of counts. The chain uses TRBV10-3 and TRBJ2-1; maybe TRBD2 (5 bases). V gave up 9 bases and J gave up 3 bases, with 18 bases separating them. Germline CDR1 and CDR2: ENHRY and SYGVKD. The CDR3 is 15 residues long. Here the CDR3 DNA reads TGTGCCATTTCCTCCCCGGGGTTTATCTACAATGAGCAGTTCTTC. Translating it yields CAISSPGFIYNEQFF.

In nucleotides, the CDR3 is TGCGCCAGCAGCCAAGCTAGCGGGGGAACAGATACGCAGTATTTT. Its protein product is CASSQASGGTDTQYF. The chain is built from TRBV4-3 and TRBJ2-3, with 10 bases fitting TRBD2. The CDR3 is made up of 15 amino acids. With 1 base clipped from V and 3 bases from J, the junction kept 1 base outside the gene matches. The germline gives CDR1 LGHNA, CDR2 YSLEER.

This clone was detected only a few times. V usage is TRBV28 and J usage is TRBJ1-2; weak D call: TRBD1 (6 bases). The CDR3 is 15 amino acids. CDR1 is MDHEN, CDR2 SYDVKM, per germline. V shed 5 bases and J shed 4 bases, with 17 bases lying between them. CDR3 residues: CASSGHSGVLYGYTF. CDR3 coding DNA: TGTGCCAGCAGTGGGCATTCAGGGGTTCTCTATGGCTACACCTTC.

The rearrangement joins TRBV30 to TRBJ2-7; TRBD2 agrees at 10 bases. The junction had 5 bases not matched to a gene; V was cut back by 1 base and J by 5 bases. This CDR3 contains 14 residues. Germline CDR1 GTSNPN, CDR2 SVGIG (reference sequence). CDR3 coding DNA: TGTGCCTGGAGTGCACTAGCGGGGCTGGACGAGCAGTACTTC. Protein product: CAWSALAGLDEQYF.

This clone was detected only a few times. The J gene is TRBJ2-5, the V gene TRBV30; D perhaps matches TRBD2 (5 bases). The V gene's germline CDR1 is GTSNPN and CDR2 SVGIG (reference sequence). CDR3 length: 13 amino acids. V was cut by 0 bases and J by 5 bases, with 10 bases left in between. The CDR3 protein is CAWSVTRRETQYF. CDR3 sequence (DNA): TGTGCCTGGAGTGTAACCAGGAGGGAGACCCAGTACTTC. Complete variable domain (other parts from reference TRBV30 and TRBJ2-5): SQTIHQWPATLVQPVGSPLSLECTVEGTSNPNLYWYRQAAGRGLQLLFYSVGIGQISSEVPQNLSASRPQDRQFILSSKKLLLSDSGFYLCAWSVTRRETQYFGPGTRLLVL.

The chain employs TRBV30 and TRBJ2-7, with D unclear. CDR3 length: 12 amino acids. Trimming shortened V by 4 bases and J by 2 bases, and 9 bases separated the two germline ends. CDR1 and CDR2 (germline): GTSNPN, SVGIG (reference sequence). The CDR3 here is CAWTTGTYEQYF. The CDR3, as DNA: TGTGCCTGGACTACTGGGACCTACGAGCAGTACTTC.

This clone was detected a few times. The chain has TRBV6-6 and TRBJ1-2, with no clear D. CDR1 is MNHNY, CDR2 SVGAGI, per germline (reference sequence). The CDR3 runs to 14 residues. The V and J ends lost 6 bases and 3 bases respectively, with 14 bases between them. The CDR3 DNA reads TGTGCCAGCAGCGACCCATGGCGGGACTATGGCTACACCTTC. Translating it yields CASSDPWRDYGYTF.